The next 9 T cell receptor beta chains were all read from a single sample in a study of T cell responses to AZD1222 COVID-19 vaccine. Profiling relied on immunoSEQ multiplex PCR, and the TCRdb table lists in-frame clones only, not all of them. The sample consists of approximately 93,000 clones, approximately 89% of them appearing once. The sample was peripheral blood, taken 28 days after the second AZD1222 dose. Every receptor here comes from an adult who received the AZD1222 COVID-19 vaccine.

This sequence joins TRBV28 and TRBJ1-4; the match to TRBD1 covers 8 bases. The trim removed 3 bases at V and 8 bases at J, leaving 8 bases unmatched. The CDR3 sequence is 15 residues long. The germline gives CDR1 MDHEN, CDR2 SYDVKM. This chain's CDR3 is CASSLQPDRVEKLFF. The CDR3 DNA follows: TGTGCCAGCAGTTTGCAACCGGACAGGGTAGAAAAACTGTTTTTT.

The chain joins TRBV12-3 or TRBV12-4 to TRBJ1-6; D gene ambiguous. This CDR3 is 13 amino acids long. The germline V and J ends were trimmed by 5 bases and 8 bases, with 10 bases remaining between them. The CDR3 DNA reads TGTGCCAGCAGTAGGAGGGTTGATTCACCCCTCCACTTT. The encoded protein is CASSRRVDSPLHF.

The rearrangement links TRBV11-1 to TRBJ2-6; the D is unclear. The length of the CDR3 is 13 residues. The V gene's germline CDR1 is SGHAT and CDR2 FQDESV (reference sequence). Trimming took off 4 bases at V and 4 bases at J, with 5 bases between the two ends. CDR3 sequence (DNA): TGTGCCAGCAGCTCCCCGGGGGCCAACGTCCTGACTTTC. It translates to CASSSPGANVLTF.

The rearrangement links TRBV19 to TRBJ1-2; D is possibly TRBD1 (5 bases). Germline loops: CDR1 LNHDA, CDR2 SQIVND (reference sequence). The CDR3 is made up of 12 amino acids. V was shortened by 8 bases and J by 10 bases, with 17 bases between the two germline ends. Here the CDR3 DNA reads TGTGCCAGTTGGGATTTACCAGGACACTACACCTTC. Amino acid sequence: CASWDLPGHYTF. The full variable domain, completed using reference TRBV19 and TRBJ1-2, is DGGITQSPKYLFRKEGQNVTLSCEQNLNHDAMYWYRQDPGQGLRLIYYSQIVNDFQKGDIAEGYSVSREKKESFPLTVTSAQKNPTAFYLCASWDLPGHYTFGSGTRLTVV.

The gene calls are TRBV6-5 and TRBJ1-1, with 7 bases matching TRBD1. V dropped 11 bases and J dropped 4; count of bases not matched to a gene: 7. The length of the CDR3 is 12 residues. Germline V CDR1 and CDR2: MNHEY, SVGAGI. The CDR3 bases are TGTGCCGCCTCGACAGGGTTCACTGAAGCTTTCTTT. Amino acid sequence: CAASTGFTEAFF.

V and J are TRBV7-9 and TRBJ2-2; D uncertain. This CDR3 is 15 amino acids long. Trimming took 4 bases from V and 2 from J, leaving 11 bases between them. Germline V lookup: CDR1 SEHNR, CDR2 FQNEAQ (reference sequence). The CDR3 DNA follows: TGTGCCAGCAGCTCCGTTGAGTTCAACACCGGGGAGCTGTTTTTT. Its protein product is CASSSVEFNTGELFF.

The J gene is TRBJ2-2, the V gene TRBV7-8; the D call may be TRBD1 or TRBD2 (5 bases each). This CDR3 is built from 14 residues. Germline CDR1 and CDR2: SGHVS and FQNEAQ. V lost 3 bases and J lost 5, with 10 bases in between. The CDR3 bases are TGTGCCAGCAGCTTTTTCGGGGCGACCGGGGAGCTGTTTTTT. Translated, it gives CASSFFGATGELFF.

This chain connects TRBV14 to TRBJ2-7; 9 bases match TRBD2. Germline-derived CDR1 and CDR2 are SGHDN and FVKESK. This CDR3 is built from 15 residues. The junction had 4 bases not matched to a gene; V was cut back by 4 bases and J by 0 bases. This CDR3 is CASSPLAGISYEQYF. The CDR3 DNA is TGTGCCAGCAGCCCCCTAGCGGGGATCTCCTACGAGCAGTACTTC.

The genes are TRBV27 and TRBJ1-6, with 10 bases matching TRBD1. Germline V CDR1 and CDR2: MNHEY, SMNVEV (reference sequence). V lost 4 bases, J lost 6 bases, and 6 bases stayed unmatched. The CDR3 runs to 16 residues. CDR3 in amino acids: CASSSDRGPINSPLHF. CDR3 nucleotide sequence: TGTGCCAGCAGTTCCGACAGGGGGCCTATTAATTCACCCCTCCACTTT.